Sequencing of this T cell receptor (beta chain) was carried out in a study of cytomegalovirus exposure and HLA in healthy donors. V dropped 6 bases and J dropped 5; count of bases not matched to a gene: 10. Germline V gene data show CDR1 as LGHNT and CDR2 as FRNRAP. The CDR3 loop spans 15 amino acids. PCR involved 60 Vbeta and 13 Jbeta primers. Sequenced by immunoSEQ multiplex PCR; TCRdb stores in-frame clones only, minus some. This table holds 85,000 to 120,000 clones, roughly 80% found once. The chain joins TRBV12-5 to TRBJ2-3; 8 bases match TRBD2. The TCR sequence derives from a man in his forties or fifties in good health and CMV-seronegative. The sample comprised PBMCs. In nucleotides, the CDR3 is TGTGCTAGTGGCCGGACGGGGGGGCTGATAGATACGCAGTATTTT. This sequence encodes CASGRTGGLIDTQYF.